A single sample is the source of the 6 T cell receptor beta chains below, sequenced in a study of blood T cell repertoires in COVID-19. Profiled with immunoSEQ multiplex PCR; TCRdb holds only in-frame clones, not every one. The repertoire consists of fewer than 450,000 clones, with 70% to 90% occurring once and the leading ten covering less than 1.5%. Material: PBMCs or T cells enriched from blood (not recorded which). These receptors all stem from a woman younger than 30 who had recovered from COVID-19.

V gene TRBV18 combines with J gene TRBJ2-4; TRBD1 agrees at 9 bases. Germline V gene data show CDR1 as KGHSH and CDR2 as LQKENI. The CDR3 has 15 residues. Trimming removed 4 bases from V and 5 bases from J; junction bases left unmatched: 6. The CDR3 reads CASSQPGQGQNIQYF. The CDR3 nucleotides read TGTGCCAGCTCACAACCGGGACAGGGTCAAAACATTCAGTACTTC. Filled out from reference TRBV18 and TRBJ2-4, the complete variable domain reads NAGVMQNPRHLVRRRGQEARLRCSPMKGHSHVYWYRQLPEEGLKFMVYLQKENIIDESGMPKERFSAEFPKEGPSILRIQQVVRGDSAAYFCASSQPGQGQNIQYFGAGTRLSVL.

The J gene is TRBJ2-7, the V gene TRBV6-5, with TRBD1 identical over 8 bases. The V gene end was trimmed by 8 bases and the J gene end by 3 bases; junction bases not matched to a gene: 9. The germline V gene encodes CDR1 MNHEY and CDR2 SVGAGI. The CDR3 consists of 14 residues. CDR3 protein: CASYSSGTGYEQYF. In DNA form, the CDR3 reads TGTGCCAGCTATTCTTCCGGGACAGGCTACGAGCAGTACTTC.

The chain links TRBV6-5 to TRBJ1-5; D is unresolved. The germline CDR1 and CDR2 sequences are MNHEY and SVGAGI. This CDR3 has 13 residues. Trimming removed 7 bases from V and 4 bases from J, with 11 bases in between. CDR3 bases: TGTGCCAGCACTCCGCGGCCGAATCAGCCCCAGCATTTT. Translated, it gives CASTPRPNQPQHF.

This chain uses TRBV3-1 (or the pseudogene TRBV3-2) with TRBJ1-6, with D possibly being TRBD1 (5 bases). The V end was cut by 5 bases, the J end by 10 bases, with 24 bases between. CDR1 and CDR2 (germline): LGHDT, YNNKEL (reference sequence). The length of the CDR3 is 17 residues. As DNA, the CDR3 is TGTGCCAGCAGCATACGGGGGGGGGATGTGGGAACCTCACCCCTCCACTTT. Translation: CASSIRGGDVGTSPLHF.

V gene TRBV27 combines with J gene TRBJ1-5; D remains ambiguous. The CDR3 has 14 residues. The V gene lost 2 bases and the J gene lost 4 bases, with 9 bases spanning the gap. Germline assignment: CDR1 MNHEY and CDR2 SMNVEV (reference sequence). CDR3 nucleotide sequence: TGTGCCAGCAGTTTAACCGGGGTGAATCAGCCCCAGCATTTT. It translates to CASSLTGVNQPQHF.

CDR3 sequence reads: CASSLAGWGPSLGYTF. DNA of the CDR3: TGTGCCAGCAGCTTAGCGGGGTGGGGGCCCTCGTTGGGCTACACCTTC. The chain carries TRBV7-2 and TRBJ1-2, with D possibly TRBD1 on 6 matching bases. The CDR3 runs to 16 residues. V lost 0 bases, J lost 8 bases, and 19 bases lay in between. Germline lookup yields CDR1 SGHTA and CDR2 FQGNSA.